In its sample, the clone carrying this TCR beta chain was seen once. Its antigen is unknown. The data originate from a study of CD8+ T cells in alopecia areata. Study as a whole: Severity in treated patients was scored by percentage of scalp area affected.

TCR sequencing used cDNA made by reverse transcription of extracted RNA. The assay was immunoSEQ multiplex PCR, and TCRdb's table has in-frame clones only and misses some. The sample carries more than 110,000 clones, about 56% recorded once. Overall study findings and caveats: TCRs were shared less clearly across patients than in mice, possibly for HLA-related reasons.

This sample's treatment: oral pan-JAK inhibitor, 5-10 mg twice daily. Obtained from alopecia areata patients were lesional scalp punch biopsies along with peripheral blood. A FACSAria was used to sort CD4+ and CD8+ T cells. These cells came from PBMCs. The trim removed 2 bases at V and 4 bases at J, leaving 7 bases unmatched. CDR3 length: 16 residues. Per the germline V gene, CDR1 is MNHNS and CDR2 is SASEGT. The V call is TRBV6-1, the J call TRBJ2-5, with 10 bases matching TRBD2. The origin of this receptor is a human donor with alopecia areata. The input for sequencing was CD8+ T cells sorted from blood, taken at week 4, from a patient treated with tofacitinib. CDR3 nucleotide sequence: TGTGCCAGCAGTGAACTAGCGGGGGCCGCGGGAGAGACCCAGTACTTC. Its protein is CASSELAGAAGETQYF.